This TCR beta chain was captured by sequencing in a study of blood T cell repertoires in COVID-19. Study details: Material from acute and convalescent COVID-19 was sourced from the United States, Italy and Spain. Sources were T cells, B-cell-depleted T cells, or PBMCs; the material itself was cDNA or gDNA.

Per the authors' pipeline: Cell counts per sample came from amplifying reference gene primers. This table comes from immunoSEQ multiplex PCR, and its TCRdb copy is limited to in-frame clones, with some not included. V and J calls and clone size are given by that table; D and trimming were obtained from the DNA. The sample has under 200,000 clones; about 85% are singletons. Trimming took 5 bases from V and 0 from J; bases not matched to a gene: 5. This CDR3 region has 16 residues. Germline CDR1 reads SGHVS; CDR2 reads FNYEAQ. This rearrangement joins TRBV7-6 to TRBJ2-7, with 12 bases matching TRBD2. The sequencing input was peripheral blood. The TCR was taken from a man aged 40-50 years with acute or convalescent COVID-19. The CDR3, as DNA: TGTGCCAGCAGCCCCGGACTAGCGGGGAGCTCCTACGAGCAGTACTTC. Amino acid sequence: CASSPGLAGSSYEQYF.